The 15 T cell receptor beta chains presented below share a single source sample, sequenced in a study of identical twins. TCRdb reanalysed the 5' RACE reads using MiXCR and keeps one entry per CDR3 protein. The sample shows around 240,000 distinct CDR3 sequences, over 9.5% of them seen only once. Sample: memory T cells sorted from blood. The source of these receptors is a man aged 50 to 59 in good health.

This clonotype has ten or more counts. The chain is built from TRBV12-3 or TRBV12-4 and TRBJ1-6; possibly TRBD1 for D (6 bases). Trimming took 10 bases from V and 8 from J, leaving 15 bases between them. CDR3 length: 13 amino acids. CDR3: CATSERGDSPLHF. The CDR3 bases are TGTGCCACCTCGGAGAGGGGGGATTCACCCCTCCACTTT.

As DNA, the CDR3 is TGTGCCAGCAGGGCCAGGGGGACCGGGGAGCTGTTTTTT. It yields the protein CASRARGTGELFF. The chain carries TRBV12-3 or TRBV12-4 and TRBJ2-2; 7 bases are shared with TRBD1. CDR3 size: 13 residues. The V gene end was trimmed by 6 bases and the J gene end by 5 bases; junction bases not matched to a gene: 3.

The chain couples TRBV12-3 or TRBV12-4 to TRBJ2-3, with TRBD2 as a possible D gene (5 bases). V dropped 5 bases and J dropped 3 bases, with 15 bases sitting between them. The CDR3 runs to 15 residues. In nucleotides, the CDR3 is TGTGCCAGCAGTGGGCGTCGGGGAACAACAGATACGCAGTATTTT. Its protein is CASSGRRGTTDTQYF.

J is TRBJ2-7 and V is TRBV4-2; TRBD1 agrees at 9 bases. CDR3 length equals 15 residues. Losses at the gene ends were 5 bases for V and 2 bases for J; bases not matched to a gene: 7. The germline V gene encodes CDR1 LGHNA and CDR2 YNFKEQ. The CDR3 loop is CASSARTGDTYEQYF. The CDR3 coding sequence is TGTGCCAGCAGCGCTAGGACAGGGGACACCTACGAGCAGTACTTC.

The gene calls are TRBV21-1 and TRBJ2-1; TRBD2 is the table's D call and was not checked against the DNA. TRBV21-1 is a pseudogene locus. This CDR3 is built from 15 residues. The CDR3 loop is CASSKKKPRTSEQFF. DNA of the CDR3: TGTGCCAGCAGCAAAAAAAAACCCCGGACTAGTGAGCAGTTCTTC.

Here the CDR3 DNA reads TGTGCCACCTACGGGGGGATGGGGTACAATGAGCAGTTCTTC. Protein product: CATYGGMGYNEQFF. J is TRBJ2-1 and V is TRBV10-3; 7 bases align to TRBD2. Germline V gives CDR1 ENHRY, CDR2 SYGVKD. The CDR3 loop spans 14 amino acids. Trimming took 10 bases from V and 4 from J; bases not matched to a gene: 10.

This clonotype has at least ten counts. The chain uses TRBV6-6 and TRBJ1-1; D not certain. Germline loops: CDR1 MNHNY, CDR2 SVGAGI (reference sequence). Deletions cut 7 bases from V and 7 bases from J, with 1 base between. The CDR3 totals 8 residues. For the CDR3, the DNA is TGTGCCAGCATTGAAGCTTTCTTT. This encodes CASIEAFF.

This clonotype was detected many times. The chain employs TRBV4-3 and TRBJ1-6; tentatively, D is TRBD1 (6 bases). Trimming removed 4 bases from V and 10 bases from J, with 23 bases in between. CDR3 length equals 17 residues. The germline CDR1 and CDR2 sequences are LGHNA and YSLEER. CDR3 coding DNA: TGCGCCAGCAGCCGGGGACATGGGGTGGGGAATGAGTCACCCCTCCACTTT. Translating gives CASSRGHGVGNESPLHF.

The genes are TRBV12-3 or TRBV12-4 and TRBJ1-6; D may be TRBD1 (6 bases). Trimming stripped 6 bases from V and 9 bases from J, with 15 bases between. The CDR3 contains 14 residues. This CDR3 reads CASSKDRISSPLHF. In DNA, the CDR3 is TGTGCCAGCAGCAAAGACAGGATAAGTTCACCCCTCCACTTT.

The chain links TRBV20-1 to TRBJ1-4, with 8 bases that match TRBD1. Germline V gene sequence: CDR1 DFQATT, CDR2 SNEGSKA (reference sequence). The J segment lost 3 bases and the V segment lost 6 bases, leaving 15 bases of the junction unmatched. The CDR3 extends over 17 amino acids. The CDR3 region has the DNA TGCAGTGCACCGATGGGCAGGGGGCGTTTGTCTAATGAAAAACTGTTTTTT. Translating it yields CSAPMGRGRLSNEKLFF.

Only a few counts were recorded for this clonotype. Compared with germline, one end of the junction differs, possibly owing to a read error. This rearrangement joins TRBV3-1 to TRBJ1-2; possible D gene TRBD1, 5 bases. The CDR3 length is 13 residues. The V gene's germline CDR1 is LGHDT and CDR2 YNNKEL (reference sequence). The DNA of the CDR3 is TGTGCCAGCAGCCAAGATCGCAGGACAACTCTACTCTTC. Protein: CASSQDRRTTLLF.

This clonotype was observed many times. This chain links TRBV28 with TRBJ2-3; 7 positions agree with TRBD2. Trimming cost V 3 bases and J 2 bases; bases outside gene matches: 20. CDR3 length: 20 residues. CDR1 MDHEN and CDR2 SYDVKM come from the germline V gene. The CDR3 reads CASSFVLRLDSTSLTDTQYF. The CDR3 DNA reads TGTGCCAGCAGTTTCGTTCTTCGGTTGGATTCGACTAGCCTCACAGATACGCAGTATTTT.

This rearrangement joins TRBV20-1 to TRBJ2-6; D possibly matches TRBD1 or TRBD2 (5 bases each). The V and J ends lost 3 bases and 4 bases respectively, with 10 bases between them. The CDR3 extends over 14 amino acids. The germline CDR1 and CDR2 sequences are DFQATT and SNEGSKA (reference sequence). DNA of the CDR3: TGCAGTGCTAGGATCGGGGCGGGGGCCAACGTCCTGACTTTC. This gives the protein CSARIGAGANVLTF.

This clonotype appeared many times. This CDR3 reads CASSGGTGGYEQYF. The DNA for the CDR3 is TGTGCCAGCAGTGGTGGGACAGGGGGTTACGAGCAGTACTTC. The chain is built from TRBV27 and TRBJ2-7, with TRBD1 matching 11 bases. This CDR3 spans 14 amino acids. The germline V gene has CDR1 MNHEY and CDR2 SMNVEV (reference sequence). Losses at the gene ends were 5 bases for V and 4 bases for J; bases not matched to a gene: 4.

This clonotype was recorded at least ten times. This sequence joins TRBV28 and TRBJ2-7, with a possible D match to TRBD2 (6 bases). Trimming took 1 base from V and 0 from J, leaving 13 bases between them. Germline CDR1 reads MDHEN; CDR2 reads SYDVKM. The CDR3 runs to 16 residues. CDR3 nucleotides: TGTGCCAGCAGTTTATACCTGGGGGGAAGCTCCTACGAGCAGTACTTC. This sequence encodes CASSLYLGGSSYEQYF.